This entry concerns a single T cell receptor (beta chain). Antigen: not known. TCRdb re-derived calls from the reads in MiXCR, one entry per CDR3 protein. The sample lists about 570,000 distinct CDR3 sequences, roughly 42% seen once, with 48% in the top ten. These data come from a study of T cell repertoires in cytomegalovirus infection. The receptor was isolated from a human donor in good health (CMV status not recorded). Some clones in this sample may be carry-over from other donors' samples. This material consisted of cultured PBMCs, taken from culture after CMV antigen stimulation.

In DNA, the CDR3 is TGTGCCAGCCAGCCTTTGGACAGGGAATATGGCTACACCTTC. Protein: CASQPLDREYGYTF. The V gene is TRBV2, the J gene TRBJ1-2, with TRBD1 matching 8 bases. The V and J ends lost 8 bases and 5 bases, in that order; junction bases with no gene match: 10. The CDR3 is made up of 14 amino acids. The germline V gene has CDR1 SNHLY and CDR2 FYNNEI.